Listed below are T cell receptor beta chains from one sample, sequenced in a study of T-cell memory formation after mild COVID-19. Each CDR3 protein gets one entry after TCRdb re-called the 5' RACE reads with MiXCR. The top ten hold approximately 3.5% of the sample, which has roughly 250,000 distinct CDR3 sequences, about a sixth seen once. The specimen sequenced was PBMCs or a T cell subset sorted from them (not recorded which). Receptors originate from a man aged 18 to 35 who had mild COVID-19 (a few samples of this study predate the infection). Cell type and time point are not known. Both conserved end residues are part of each CDR3. A D gene is named only where the DNA matches it firmly.

D gene	V gene	CDR3 length	CDR3 protein
-	TRBV9	14	CASSVLPPDSPLHF
TRBD1	TRBV27	14	CASSYRGLTDTQYF
-	TRBV2	14	CASQPPAGYNEQFF
-	TRBV12-5	16	CASGRVSGGAGTEAFF
-	TRBV18	14	CASSPSSGTGELFF
-	TRBV5-6	15	CASSRFIRSNQPQHF
-	TRBV20-1	15	CSARDLRDERNTIYF
-	TRBV27	13	CASSFGPGPLQYF
-	TRBV20-1	12	CSASGNNGELFF
-	TRBV15	13	CATSRDNGYGYTF
-	TRBV6-2/TRBV6-3	14	CASSPGGYTDTQYF